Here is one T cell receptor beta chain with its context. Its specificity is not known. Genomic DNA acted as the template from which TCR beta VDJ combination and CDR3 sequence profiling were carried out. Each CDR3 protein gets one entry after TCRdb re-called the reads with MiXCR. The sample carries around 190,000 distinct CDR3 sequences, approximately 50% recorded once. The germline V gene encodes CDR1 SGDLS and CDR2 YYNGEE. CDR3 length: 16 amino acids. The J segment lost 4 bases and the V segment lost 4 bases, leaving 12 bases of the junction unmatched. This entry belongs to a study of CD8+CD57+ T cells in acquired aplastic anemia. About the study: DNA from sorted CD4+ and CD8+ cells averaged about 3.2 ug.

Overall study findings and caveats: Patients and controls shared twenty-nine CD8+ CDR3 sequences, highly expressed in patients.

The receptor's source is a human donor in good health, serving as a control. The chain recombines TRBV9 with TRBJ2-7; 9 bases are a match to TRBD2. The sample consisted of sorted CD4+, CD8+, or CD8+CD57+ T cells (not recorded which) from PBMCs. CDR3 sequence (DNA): TGTGCCAGCAGCCAAGTAGCGGGGGAGGCCGCGTACGAGCAGTACTTC. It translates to CASSQVAGEAAYEQYF. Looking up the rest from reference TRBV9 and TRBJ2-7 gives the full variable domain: DSGVTQTPKHLITATGQRVTLRCSPRSGDLSVYWYQQSLDQGLQFLIQYYNGEERAKGNILERFSAQQFPDLHSELNLSSLELGDSALYFCASSQVAGEAAYEQYFGPGTRLTVT.